This entry lists 25 T cell receptor beta chains sequenced from one sample in a study of blood T cell repertoires in COVID-19. Profiled with immunoSEQ multiplex PCR; TCRdb holds only in-frame clones, not every one. The table records roughly 84,000 clones, about 71% of them present only once. Sequenced sample: peripheral blood. These receptors were obtained from a woman aged 50 to 65 with acute or convalescent COVID-19.

The chain links TRBV19 to TRBJ2-3; TRBD1 aligns across 7 bases. V trimming: 6 bases; J trimming: 3 bases; junction bases outside the gene matches: 9. Germline V lookup: CDR1 LNHDA, CDR2 SQIVND (reference sequence). CDR3 length equals 15 residues. This CDR3 is CASRRTGGGTDTQYF. The CDR3 nucleotides are TGTGCCAGTAGGAGGACAGGAGGTGGTACAGATACGCAGTATTTT.

This rearrangement joins TRBV10-3 to TRBJ2-1; TRBD2 agrees at 10 bases. The V and J ends lost 3 bases and 9 bases, in that order; junction bases with no gene match: 5. CDR3 length: 14 residues. Looked up from germline, CDR1 is ENHRY and CDR2 is SYGVKD. The CDR3 reads CAISEAGGLSEQFF. In DNA, the CDR3 is TGTGCCATCAGTGAAGCGGGGGGGCTGTCTGAGCAGTTCTTC.

The chain uses TRBV6-5 and TRBJ1-2; 8 bases agree with TRBD1. V shed 6 bases, J shed 7 bases, and the junction held 10 bases outside the gene matches. CDR1 MNHEY and CDR2 SVGAGI come from the germline V gene. The CDR3 spans 14 residues. The CDR3 protein is CASRRLQGAGGYTF. The CDR3 DNA is TGTGCCAGCAGGCGGTTGCAGGGGGCGGGTGGCTACACCTTC.

The J gene is TRBJ1-4, the V gene TRBV5-1, with D possibly matching TRBD1 (6 bases). The V gene lost 3 bases and the J gene lost 0 bases, with 6 bases spanning the gap. In germline, CDR1 is SGHRS, CDR2 YFSETQ. The CDR3 runs 14 residues. This chain's CDR3 is CASSWTATNEKLFF. DNA for the CDR3: TGCGCCAGCAGCTGGACAGCAACTAATGAAAAACTGTTTTTT.

The chain employs TRBV16 and TRBJ1-2, with 10 positions matching TRBD1. This CDR3 spans 15 amino acids. CDR1 and CDR2 (germline): KGHSY, FQNENV. The trim removed 4 bases at V and 4 bases at J, leaving 6 bases unmatched. The CDR3 loop is CASSPGQGGFYGYTF. CDR3 nucleotide sequence: TGTGCCAGCAGCCCCGGACAGGGGGGGTTCTATGGCTACACCTTC.

The chain uses TRBV7-2 and TRBJ1-5, with a possible D match to TRBD1 (6 bases). The germline V gene has CDR1 SGHTA and CDR2 FQGNSA. The CDR3 consists of 13 residues. Trimming left V 5 bases short and J 5 bases short, with 10 bases between. In nucleotides, the CDR3 is TGTGCCAGCAGCCGGGGGGCATATCAGCCCCAGCATTTT. Translated, it gives CASSRGAYQPQHF.

The chain recombines TRBV28 with TRBJ2-7, with 7 bases lining up with TRBD1. Germline loops: CDR1 MDHEN, CDR2 SYDVKM. This CDR3 region has 16 residues. V dropped 4 bases and J dropped 7; count of bases not matched to a gene: 16. The CDR3 nucleotides read TGTGCCAGCAGTTCGGGACAGCCGCCCTACTGGGGGGAGCAGTACTTC. Its translation is CASSSGQPPYWGEQYF.

This clone was recorded once. This chain connects TRBV10-3 to TRBJ1-2; no firm D call. Germline CDR1 reads ENHRY; CDR2 reads SYGVKD. This CDR3 contains 13 residues. Trimming took 2 bases from V and 4 from J, leaving 8 bases between them. The CDR3 region is CAISEEGFYGYTF. CDR3 nucleotide sequence: TGTGCCATCAGTGAGGAGGGATTCTATGGCTACACCTTC.

The count of this clone is one. The V and J genes are TRBV11-2 and TRBJ2-5, with D unclear. Trimming left V 3 bases short and J 5 bases short, with 19 bases between. The CDR3 covers 16 residues. Germline V CDR1 and CDR2: SGHAT, FQNNGV. CDR3 nucleotides: TGTGCCAGCAGCTTCAAGTCCGGGTTCGTCGGGGAGACCCAGTACTTC. Protein product: CASSFKSGFVGETQYF.

This clone has just one count. The chain combines TRBV28 with TRBJ1-6; 7 bases are a match to TRBD1. Germline V gene sequence: CDR1 MDHEN, CDR2 SYDVKM. The junction had 6 bases not matched to a gene; V was cut back by 3 bases and J by 7 bases. CDR3 size: 15 residues. CDR3 nucleotide sequence: TGTGCCAGCAGTTTGGCGGACAGGCTCAATTCACCCCTCCACTTT. This sequence encodes CASSLADRLNSPLHF.

The V call is TRBV3-1 (or the pseudogene TRBV3-2), the J call TRBJ1-2; tentative D call: TRBD1 (5 bases). The ends were cut back, 3 bases at V and 1 base at J, with 12 bases in the middle. CDR3 length: 15 amino acids. The germline CDR1 and CDR2 sequences are LGHDT and YNNKEL (reference sequence). CDR3 in amino acids: CASSQLSGGNYGYTF. The DNA for the CDR3 is TGTGCCAGCAGCCAGTTGTCGGGGGGTAACTATGGCTACACCTTC.

The rearrangement links TRBV28 to TRBJ1-2; 9 positions match TRBD1. The length of the CDR3 is 16 residues. Germline trimming cut 3 bases from V and 7 bases from J; bases unmatched to any gene: 12. CDR1 and CDR2 (germline): MDHEN, SYDVKM. This CDR3 reads CASSLDRGSPRSGYTF. DNA of the CDR3: TGTGCCAGCAGTTTGGACAGGGGTTCTCCTCGTAGTGGCTACACCTTC.

This sequence joins TRBV7-6 and TRBJ2-1, with a weak D call TRBD2 (6 bases). V dropped 4 bases and J dropped 2 bases, with 15 bases sitting between them. The CDR3 runs 16 residues. CDR1 is SGHVS and CDR2 is FNYEAQ in the germline V gene. This chain's CDR3 is CASSSPGLLPYNEQFF. Here the CDR3 DNA reads TGTGCCAGCAGCTCTCCGGGACTTTTACCCTACAATGAGCAGTTCTTC.

The rearrangement uses TRBV29-1 and TRBJ2-5; TRBD2 matches 9 bases. J was trimmed by 2 bases and V by 5 bases; bases with no gene match: 9. Per germline, CDR1 SQVTM and CDR2 ANQGSEA. The CDR3 covers 15 residues. CDR3 nucleotides: TGCAGCGTTTGTGTCCTAGCGGGGTCACAAGAGACCCAGTACTTC. Protein sequence: CSVCVLAGSQETQYF. The entire variable domain, with the rest obtained from reference TRBV29-1 and TRBJ2-5, is as follows: SAVISQKPSRDICQRGTSLTIQCQVDSQVTMMFWYRQQPGQSLTLIATANQGSEATYESGFVIDKFPISRPNLTFSTLTVSNMSPEDSSIYLCSVCVLAGSQETQYFGPGTRLLVL.

The V call is TRBV9, the J call TRBJ2-1; D is perhaps TRBD1 (5 bases). Germline CDR1 reads SGDLS; CDR2 reads YYNGEE. Trimming took off 0 bases at V and 5 bases at J, with 15 bases between the two ends. This CDR3 has 16 residues. CDR3 bases: TGTGCCAGCAGCGTAGTAGTAGGGGTCCCTGACAATGAGCAGTTCTTC. Translated, it gives CASSVVVGVPDNEQFF.

Turning to this clone: A read error may produce the germline difference seen at one junction end. Other DNA sequences in the same sample also yield this CDR3. The chain couples TRBV28 to TRBJ1-5; D is unresolved. The germline gives CDR1 MDHEN, CDR2 SYDVKM. The CDR3 consists of 14 residues. The CDR3 protein is CASTRIGGNQPQHF. The CDR3 DNA follows: TGCGCCAGCACCAGGATCGGGGGCAATCAGCCCCAGCATTTT.

This clone was detected a few times. The rearrangement uses TRBV5-1 and TRBJ1-2; the D gene is possibly TRBD1 (5 bases). V gave up 4 bases and J gave up 2 bases, with 9 bases separating them. The CDR3 covers 13 residues. Germline CDR1 is SGHRS and CDR2 is YFSETQ. The CDR3 DNA is TGCGCCAGCAGCCCTCGGACAAACTATGGCTACACCTTC. Residues: CASSPRTNYGYTF.

J is TRBJ1-2 and V is TRBV5-1; tentative D call: TRBD1 (5 bases). Between the trimmed V and J ends, which lost 3 bases and 3 bases, there was a span of 15 bases. This CDR3 spans 15 amino acids. The germline V gene encodes CDR1 SGHRS and CDR2 YFSETQ. This CDR3 is CASSSGLKTDYGYTF. In DNA form, the CDR3 reads TGCGCCAGCAGCTCCGGTCTAAAGACAGACTATGGCTACACCTTC.

The V gene is TRBV6-6, the J gene TRBJ1-1; maybe TRBD1 (5 bases). This CDR3 has 16 residues. The germline V gene encodes CDR1 MNHNY and CDR2 SVGAGI (reference sequence). V was trimmed by 0 bases and J by 0 bases, leaving 11 bases between them. Here the CDR3 reads CASSYSTAGLNTEAFF. For the CDR3, the DNA is TGTGCCAGCAGTTACTCGACCGCGGGGCTGAACACTGAAGCTTTCTTT.

This clone has only one observation. This sequence joins TRBV5-1 and TRBJ2-7; tentative D call: TRBD1 (7 bases). The CDR3 totals 15 residues. V lost 1 base to trimming and J lost 3 bases, with 14 bases between them. Germline assignment: CDR1 SGHRS and CDR2 YFSETQ. The CDR3 protein is CASSLPEGAFYEQYF. CDR3 sequence (DNA): TGCGCCAGCAGCTTGCCGGAGGGGGCCTTCTACGAGCAGTACTTC.

The chain joins TRBV9 to TRBJ2-7; D unresolved. Deletions cut 0 bases from V and 7 bases from J, with 11 bases between. The CDR3 has 13 residues. Germline V CDR1 and CDR2: SGDLS, YYNGEE. The DNA of the CDR3 is TGTGCCAGCAGCGTAGAAGGAGATTGGGAGCAGTACTTC. Its protein is CASSVEGDWEQYF.

The chain has TRBV28 and TRBJ1-2, with TRBD1 matching 10 bases. The germline gives CDR1 MDHEN, CDR2 SYDVKM. The J segment lost 6 bases and the V segment lost 5 bases, leaving 12 bases of the junction unmatched. The CDR3 spans 16 residues. In DNA, the CDR3 is TGTGCCAGCAGTCCTTCCGGGACAGGGGCCGCACATGGCTACACCTTC. Its protein product is CASSPSGTGAAHGYTF.

This chain links TRBV7-9 with TRBJ2-5; TRBD2 agrees at 7 bases. This CDR3 is 15 amino acids long. From germline, CDR1 is SEHNR and CDR2 FQNEAQ (reference sequence). The J segment lost 1 base and the V segment lost 1 base, leaving 3 bases of the junction unmatched. The CDR3: CASSLVPGGQETQYF. CDR3 DNA: TGTGCCAGCAGCTTAGTGCCGGGGGGCCAAGAGACCCAGTACTTC. Full variable domain (missing parts from reference TRBV7-9 and TRBJ2-5): DTGVSQNPRHKITKRGQNVTFRCDPISEHNRLYWYRQTLGQGPEFLTYFQNEAQLEKSRLLSDRFSAERPKGSFSTLEIQRTEQGDSAMYLCASSLVPGGQETQYFGPGTRLLVL.

This clone was observed once. The V gene is TRBV7-6, the J gene TRBJ2-3; possibly TRBD1 for D (6 bases). The CDR3 is made up of 15 amino acids. The V gene lost 5 bases and the J gene lost 1 base, with 13 bases spanning the gap. The V gene's germline CDR1 is SGHVS and CDR2 FNYEAQ. The CDR3 sequence: CASSEQGFRTDTQYF. Here the CDR3 DNA reads TGTGCCAGCAGCGAGCAGGGGTTTCGCACAGATACGCAGTATTTT.

As regards this clone: This may arise from a read error, as a much more abundant clone is one base away. This chain uses TRBV25-1 with TRBJ1-1; maybe TRBD1 (6 bases). The CDR3 is 13 residues long. The V end was cut by 4 bases, the J end by 1 base, with 7 bases between. Germline CDR1 reads MGHDK; CDR2 reads SYGVNS. This CDR3 reads CASSVTGNTEAFF. CDR3 bases: TGTGCCAGCAGTGTGACAGGGAACACTGAAGCTTTCTTT.